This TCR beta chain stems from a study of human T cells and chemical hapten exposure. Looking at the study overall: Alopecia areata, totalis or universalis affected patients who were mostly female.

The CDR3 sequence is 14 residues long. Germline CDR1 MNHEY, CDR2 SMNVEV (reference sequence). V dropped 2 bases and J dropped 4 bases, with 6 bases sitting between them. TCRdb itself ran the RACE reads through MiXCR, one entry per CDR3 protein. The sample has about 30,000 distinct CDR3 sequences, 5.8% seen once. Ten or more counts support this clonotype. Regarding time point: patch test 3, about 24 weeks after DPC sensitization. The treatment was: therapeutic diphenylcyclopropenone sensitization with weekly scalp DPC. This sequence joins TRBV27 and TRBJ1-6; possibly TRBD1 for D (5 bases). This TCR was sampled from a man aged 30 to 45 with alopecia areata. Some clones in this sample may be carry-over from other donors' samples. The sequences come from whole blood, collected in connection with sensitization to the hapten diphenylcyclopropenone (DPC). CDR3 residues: CASSLGGYNSPLHF. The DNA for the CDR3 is TGTGCCAGCAGTTTAGGGGGGTATAATTCACCCCTCCACTTT.